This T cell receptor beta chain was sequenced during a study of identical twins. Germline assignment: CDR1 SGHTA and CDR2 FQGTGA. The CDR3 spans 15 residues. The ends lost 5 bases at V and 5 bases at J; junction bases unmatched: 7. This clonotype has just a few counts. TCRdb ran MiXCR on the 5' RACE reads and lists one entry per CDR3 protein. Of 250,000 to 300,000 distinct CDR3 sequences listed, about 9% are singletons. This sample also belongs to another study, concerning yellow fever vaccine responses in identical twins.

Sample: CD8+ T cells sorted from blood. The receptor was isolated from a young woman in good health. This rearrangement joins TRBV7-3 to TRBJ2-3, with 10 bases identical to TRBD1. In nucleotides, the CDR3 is TGTGCCAGCAGCCAAGGACAGGGGGAGGTAGATACGCAGTATTTT. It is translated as CASSQGQGEVDTQYF.